The 25 T cell receptor beta chains below were found in one sample sequenced in a study of T cells in Graves' hyperthyroidism and ophthalmopathy. TCR beta CDR3 regions were amplified from RNA transcripts. HTBI primers drove first-round RT-PCR of the TCR CDR3. TCRdb itself ran the multiplex PCR reads through MiXCR, one entry per CDR3 protein. The table records more than 500,000 distinct CDR3 sequences, roughly 14% of them present only once. The specimen sequenced was blood. Receptors originate from a woman in her 40s with Graves' ophthalmopathy.

This clonotype was recorded at least ten times. Possible read error: a much larger clone is one base away. The V gene is TRBV7-3, the J gene TRBJ2-6; D is tentatively TRBD1 or TRBD2 (5 bases each). Germline V gene data show CDR1 as SGHTA and CDR2 as FQGTGA. The CDR3 spans 17 residues. The DNA of the CDR3 is TGTGCCAGCAGCTTAACGGGACGGTACTCTGGGGCCAACATCCTGACTTTC. Translation: CASSLTGRYSGANILTF.

Ten or more counts support this clonotype. The rearrangement links TRBV12-3 or TRBV12-4 to TRBJ1-2, with D tentatively TRBD1 (6 bases). This CDR3 is built from 14 residues. V was cut by 2 bases and J by 4 bases, with 11 bases left in between. The CDR3 here is CASSLSGQSYGYTF. CDR3 DNA sequence: TGTGCCAGCAGTTTATCAGGACAGAGCTATGGCTACACCTTC.

This clonotype has just a few counts. This rearrangement joins TRBV5-6 to TRBJ2-3, with 7 bases aligning to TRBD2. Germline CDR1 is SGHDT and CDR2 is YYEEEE. This CDR3 comprises 16 residues. After removal of 4 bases from V and 2 bases from J, the junction contained 10 bases not matched to a gene. CDR3 DNA: TGTGCCAGCAGCCCAGCTTACGCGGGAGACACAGATACGCAGTATTTT. Translating it yields CASSPAYAGDTDTQYF. Drawing the rest from reference TRBV5-6 and TRBJ2-3, the complete variable domain is DAGVTQSPTHLIKTRGQQVTLRCSPKSGHDTVSWYQQALGQGPQFIFQYYEEEERQRGNFPDRFSGHQFPNYSSELNVNALLLGDSALYLCASSPAYAGDTDTQYFGPGTRLTVL.

This clonotype has ten or more counts. The chain combines TRBV20-1 with TRBJ1-2; D is unclear. The CDR3 has 13 residues. Trimming shortened V by 6 bases and J by 2 bases, and 13 bases separated the two germline ends. From germline, CDR1 is DFQATT and CDR2 SNEGSKA (reference sequence). The CDR3, as DNA: TGCAGTGCCACGGAGGGTGGGAACTATGGCTACACCTTC. It specifies CSATEGGNYGYTF.

Points on this clonotype: This may be a read error, as it is one base from a much larger clone. The chain is built from TRBV29-1 and TRBJ1-2; 7 nucleotides line up with TRBD1. CDR1 and CDR2 from the germline V gene are SQVTM and ANQGSEA. The CDR3 sequence is 12 residues long. CDR3: CSAGGQNYGYIF. CDR3 coding DNA: TGCAGCGCTGGGGGACAGAACTATGGCTACATCTTC. Supplemented by reference TRBV29-1 and TRBJ1-2, the full variable domain reads SAVISQKPSRDICQRGTSLTIQCQVDSQVTMMFWYRQQPGQSLTLIATANQGSEATYESGFVIDKFPISRPNLTFSTLTVSNMSPEDSSIYLCSAGGQNYGYIFGSGTRLTVV.

V and J are TRBV12-3 or TRBV12-4 and TRBJ2-7; 12 bases map to TRBD2. The CDR3 covers 16 residues. Germline trimming cut 3 bases from V and 0 bases from J; bases unmatched to any gene: 3. Here the CDR3 reads CASSFSSGRVSYEQYF. The CDR3 DNA reads as TGTGCCAGCAGTTTCTCTAGCGGGAGGGTCTCCTACGAGCAGTACTTC.

This clonotype was observed many times. The V call is TRBV28, the J call TRBJ1-1; 7 bases map to TRBD1. The trim removed 5 bases at V and 0 bases at J, leaving 12 bases unmatched. The CDR3 contains 17 residues. Germline CDR1 is MDHEN and CDR2 is SYDVKM. This CDR3 reads CASSPAGQRRMNTEAFF. The CDR3 coding sequence is TGTGCCAGCAGTCCCGCGGGACAGAGGAGAATGAACACTGAAGCTTTCTTT.

The CDR3 loop is CASTRQSGTGGYEQYF. CDR3 nucleotide sequence: TGCGCCAGCACCCGTCAATCCGGGACAGGGGGCTACGAGCAGTACTTC. The gene calls are TRBV5-1 and TRBJ2-7; TRBD1 aligns across 11 bases. Germline values: CDR1 SGHRS, CDR2 YFSETQ. J lost 3 bases, V lost 6 bases, and 11 bases had no gene match. There are 16 residues in the CDR3.

In this sample, this clonotype turned up many times. J is TRBJ2-5 and V is TRBV19, with D perhaps matching TRBD1 (6 bases). The germline V and J ends were trimmed by 9 bases and 3 bases, with 20 bases remaining between them. CDR1 and CDR2 from the germline V gene are LNHDA and SQIVND (reference sequence). This CDR3 region has 15 residues. The CDR3 nucleotides read TGTGCCAGCAAGGCGGTTTCTGAGGGGGAAGAGACCCAGTACTTC. Its translation is CASKAVSEGEETQYF.

In this sample, this clonotype turned up many times. The chain recombines TRBV5-1 with TRBJ2-7, with 7 bases that match TRBD1. Unmatched junction bases numbered 12, after V lost 4 bases and J lost 5 bases. CDR1 and CDR2 from the germline V gene are SGHRS and YFSETQ. The CDR3 sequence is 15 residues long. CDR3 sequence: CASSQSATGLDEQYF. DNA for the CDR3: TGCGCCAGCAGCCAAAGTGCGACAGGGTTGGACGAGCAGTACTTC.

This clonotype was detected ten times or more. This chain links TRBV7-9 with TRBJ1-6, with a tentative D call TRBD1 (5 bases). CDR3 length equals 14 residues. The germline V and J ends were trimmed by 3 bases and 8 bases, with 11 bases remaining between them. Per germline, CDR1 SEHNR and CDR2 FQNEAQ (reference sequence). The CDR3 region is CASSFSGTDSPLHF. DNA for the CDR3: TGTGCCAGCAGCTTCTCAGGGACGGATTCACCCCTCCACTTT.

At least ten counts were recorded for this clonotype. CDR3 residues: CASRMGQNYGYTF. The CDR3 DNA sequence: TGTGCCAGCAGAATGGGACAGAACTATGGCTACACCTTC. V is TRBV2 and J is TRBJ1-2; 7 bases agree with TRBD1. The junction had 3 bases not matched to a gene; V was cut back by 6 bases and J by 2 bases. CDR3 size: 13 residues. Germline V lookup: CDR1 SNHLY, CDR2 FYNNEI.

This clonotype was detected ten times or more. The V and J genes are TRBV7-2 and TRBJ2-5, with TRBD2 matching over 8 bases. Germline V lookup: CDR1 SGHTA, CDR2 FQGNSA. This CDR3 is built from 16 residues. V gave up 1 base and J gave up 4 bases; unmatched junction bases: 8. CDR3 amino acids: CASSLGLASGRETQYF. In DNA form, the CDR3 reads TGTGCCAGCAGCTTAGGTTTGGCCAGCGGGAGAGAGACCCAGTACTTC.

This clonotype was observed at least ten times. The gene calls are TRBV11-2 and TRBJ1-2; 8 bases agree with TRBD1. The CDR3 contains 16 residues. V was pared by 5 bases and J by 8 bases, with 16 bases of the junction left unmatched. Germline lookup yields CDR1 SGHAT and CDR2 FQNNGV. The CDR3 DNA follows: TGTGCCAGCAGCGTCTCCTCCGGGACAGGAATTGGGGGCTACACCTTC. Encoded protein: CASSVSSGTGIGGYTF.

This clonotype appeared many times. The gene calls are TRBV7-8 and TRBJ1-5, with no clear D. V lost 4 bases and J 4 bases, leaving 11 bases between the germline ends. The CDR3 totals 14 residues. Per the germline V gene, CDR1 is SGHVS and CDR2 is FQNEAQ. The CDR3 here is CASSWYSGNQPQHF. The CDR3 DNA reads TGTGCCAGCAGCTGGTACAGCGGAAATCAGCCCCAGCATTTT.

This CDR3 reads CASKITTGSGEQYF. As DNA, the CDR3 is TGTGCCAGCAAGATTACGACAGGGTCTGGCGAGCAGTACTTC. The chain employs TRBV2 and TRBJ2-7, with 7 bases aligning to TRBD1. V shed 7 bases and J 6 bases; nucleotides not matched to a gene: 12. CDR1 is SNHLY and CDR2 is FYNNEI in the germline V gene. This CDR3 has 14 amino acids.

There are many counts of this clonotype. This chain links TRBV6-1 with TRBJ1-1, with a possible D match to TRBD1 (5 bases). V was clipped by 4 bases and J by 4 bases, with 13 bases between them. The CDR3 loop spans 14 amino acids. The germline V gene has CDR1 MNHNS and CDR2 SASEGT. CDR3 DNA sequence: TGTGCCAGCAGTGGGGACGCTCTGCGCACTGAAGCTTTCTTT. This encodes CASSGDALRTEAFF.

This clonotype was observed at least ten times. This chain uses TRBV9 with TRBJ2-7, with D unresolved. CDR1 SGDLS and CDR2 YYNGEE come from the germline V gene. V was pared by 4 bases and J by 1 base, with 15 bases between. The CDR3 is 15 residues long. The CDR3 sequence: CASSPSVSISYEQYF. In DNA, the CDR3 is TGTGCCAGCAGCCCCTCAGTGAGTATTTCCTACGAGCAGTACTTC.

There are a few counts of this clonotype. This chain links TRBV7-9 with TRBJ1-2; unclear D gene. Germline V lookup: CDR1 SEHNR, CDR2 FQNEAQ (reference sequence). Trimming left V 3 bases short and J 4 bases short, with 9 bases between. The CDR3 contains 13 residues. The CDR3, as DNA: TGTGCCAGCAGCTTTGGGGAGTTCTATGGCTACACCTTC. It encodes CASSFGEFYGYTF.

This clonotype was observed many times. The rearrangement joins TRBV25-1 to TRBJ1-4, with 10 bases fitting TRBD1. V was pared by 4 bases and J by 2 bases, with 7 bases of the junction left unmatched. CDR1 and CDR2 from the germline V gene are MGHDK and SYGVNS. The CDR3 extends over 17 amino acids. The CDR3 protein is CASSAPATGGTNEKLFF. CDR3 nucleotide sequence: TGTGCCAGCAGTGCCCCTGCGACAGGGGGCACTAATGAAAAACTGTTTTTT.

The J gene is TRBJ2-7, the V gene TRBV4-1; tentative D call: TRBD1 (5 bases). Germline V gives CDR1 MGHRA, CDR2 YSYEKL. The CDR3 runs to 16 residues. Between the trimmed V and J ends, which lost 2 bases and 2 bases, there was a span of 16 bases. This CDR3 is CASSQHPQGATYEQYF. CDR3 nucleotides: TGCGCCAGCAGCCAACACCCGCAGGGCGCGACCTACGAGCAGTACTTC.

This clonotype was recorded at least ten times. This chain connects TRBV12-3 or TRBV12-4 to TRBJ1-2; D unresolved. The length of the CDR3 is 11 residues. The V end was cut by 3 bases, the J end by 8 bases, with 7 bases between. CDR3 nucleotides: TGTGCCAGCAGTTTCGGGGTGGGCTACACCTTC. Translation gives CASSFGVGYTF.

The table lists this clonotype with many counts. Its ends do not fully match the called genes, so a read error is possible. The chain carries TRBV5-1 and TRBJ1-2, with 9 bases matching TRBD1. The CDR3 has 14 amino acids. Germline assignment: CDR1 SGHRS and CDR2 YFSETQ. CDR3 sequence reads: CASSLGQGDYGYTF. The CDR3 nucleotides read TGTGCCAGCAGTTTGGGACAGGGAGACTATGGCTACACCTTC.

This clonotype has ten or more counts. CDR3 amino acids: CSARTTGGPQETQYF. The CDR3 region has the DNA TGCAGTGCTAGGACGACAGGGGGCCCACAGGAGACCCAGTACTTC. The V and J genes are TRBV20-1 and TRBJ2-5, with TRBD1 matching over 10 bases. CDR3 length: 15 residues. Trimming took 3 bases from V and 5 from J; bases not matched to a gene: 9. Germline V gives CDR1 DFQATT, CDR2 SNEGSKA (reference sequence).

This clonotype was observed a handful of times. The chain carries TRBV29-1 and TRBJ2-7; D is uncertain. This CDR3 contains 14 residues. V dropped 6 bases and J dropped 0 bases, with 15 bases sitting between them. CDR1 and CDR2 (germline): SQVTM, ANQGSEA. The CDR3 DNA reads as TGCAGCGTCCAACCCCGAGGCTTCTCCTACGAGCAGTACTTC. Translation gives CSVQPRGFSYEQYF.